Reported below is one TCR beta chain. Its antigen is currently not known. Base qualities are not recorded, but no much larger clone differs from it by a single base. The cohort comprised 666 healthy bone marrow donors. At the time of sampling, every cohort member was nominally healthy, though immune exposures that went unrecorded were likely present. The donor was CMV seropositive and belonged to the group of 270 or so seropositive cohort members. A peripheral blood sample was provided by each donor, and peripheral blood mononuclear cells were used for TCR beta sequencing. The Qiagen DNeasy Blood Extraction Kit was used to extract genomic DNA from the blood cell samples. The entry originates in a study of cytomegalovirus exposure and HLA in healthy donors (dated by TCRdb to 2016 to 2017). For context, the study as a whole: According to an earlier analysis of several hundred of the donors, 150 million to 200 million T cells yielded some 120 million unique TCR beta sequences and less than 300 Gb of sequence data. Because of strong linkage in the cohort, a few DR-DQ haplotypes were treated as single units for association and clustering. A later genetic analysis used genome-wide SNP genotypes for 398 of the 666 donors, treating that subset as a discovery cohort. Among 398 genotyped donors of the cohort, an average of approximately 240,000 unique TCR beta nucleotide sequences was sequenced per donor, of which about 20% were non-productive. To study patterns of TCR occurrence, a later analysis re-analyzed previously published TCR beta repertoires from 650 to 750 donors and added high-resolution HLA genotyping. All discovery cohort repertoires had been generated using a single sequencing platform. Donor age, sex, ethnicity and CMV serostatus were compiled alongside the repertoire data. The study was designed to test whether signatures of past pathogen exposure could be identified by cataloging public T cell receptors. Typing coverage varied by locus: about 629-630 donors for A, B, C, DRB1 and DQB1; more than 500 for DQA1; more than 600 for DPA1; under 490 for DPB1. The T cell repertoires of 670 or so subjects were profiled by immunosequencing and related to cytomegalovirus serostatus. Both class I and class II loci were covered by HLA typing, at four-digit resolution. An early release covering approximately 600 HLA-typed donors comprised 300 to 350 gigabases of sequencing data and tens of millions of unique TCR sequences. Rather than drawing on any new phenotypic data, the later analysis identified candidate immune exposures from TCR beta sequences and the way those sequences occurred across donors. To predict cytomegalovirus infection status, the study combined high-throughput TCR immunosequencing, statistical association of individual TCRs with disease status, and machine learning. To decide whether each TCR beta V gene segment behaved as functional or pseudogenic, an earlier analysis of approximately 620 of the donors relied on high-throughput TCR beta sequencing. In addition to the first cohort of 666 subjects, a separate validation cohort of approximately 130 different subjects was used. Of the roughly 400 genotyped donors, approximately 82% fell in the genetic ancestry cluster associated with self-reported Caucasian donors.

The research as a whole found: The classifier was reported to diagnose cytomegalovirus status with high specificity and sensitivity in both the original cohort and the validation cohort. According to a later analysis, most CMV-associated TCR beta chains appeared to be HLA-restricted, and the HLA associations seemed to be driven largely by CMV exposure. Because counts were too low, about 18 rarely observed V segments, including chromosome 9 orphons, were excluded from the earlier analysis of under 650 of the donors. A later analysis reported that several top co-occurrence clusters appeared linked to parvovirus B19, influenza, CMV and Epstein-Barr virus. In a later analysis, around 17,000 TCR beta sequences were associated with specific HLA alleles at a false discovery rate of 0.05. A later analysis found that HLA-associated TCR beta chains were more clonally expanded and had lower generation probabilities than equally common non-associated chains. Correlated functional status among segregating V segments might be attributable to linkage disequilibrium, but an unknown experimental factor could not be ruled out. A few of the identified cytomegalovirus-associated TCR beta chains were confirmed in vitro to be specific for cytomegalovirus antigens. Broadly in line with IMGT annotations, most TCR beta V segments showed up in productive rearrangements about 87% or about 30% of the time in an earlier analysis of approximately 640 of the donors. Because some donors lacked HLA typing at each locus, the association tests relied only on the typed subset. A group of highly shared sequence variants was considered likely to be a technical artifact of the sequencing pipeline. According to a later genetic analysis, donors in an Asian-associated ancestry cluster had fewer N-insertions in productive TCRs than the approximately 700-donor mean. Roughly uniform sequencing depth across donors was assumed in presence/absence analyses, although this assumption may not hold. This cohort had only TCR beta chains sequenced, and the lack of alpha or paired-chain data limited which features could be detected. The authors suggested that the approach could potentially be extended to other disease states and immunological phenotypes. Some IMGT-functional V segments, including TRBV6-2 and TRBV6-3, could not be told apart with the 87-base-pair reads, so those segments were excluded. The only immune exposure information available for the cohort was CMV serostatus. While some public TCRs were present in many individuals, most TCR sequences turned up only very rarely across donors. A later analysis found that TCR association rates varied across HLA loci, with DRB1 alleles showing the most associated TCRs and HLA-C alleles the fewest. An association between a missense DCLRE1C variant and V-gene and J-gene trimming of TCR beta chains was found in a later genetic analysis and replicated in an independent cohort. A further reported finding was that TCR beta sequences accurately predicted the HLA-A and HLA-B alleles for most subjects in the first cohort. When HLA alleles, especially DR and DQ, strongly co-occurred, TCR associations were difficult to assign to individual alleles. A total of 150 to 200 TCR beta chains were listed by the study as associated with cytomegalovirus.

Measured from the cysteine to the phenylalanine, the CDR3 is 13 residues long. Only CDR3 DNA is held: 39 bases, read in frame from base 1. Sequences SGHVS (CDR1) and FQNEAQ (CDR2) are obtained from the germline V gene. V is cut by 6 bases and J by 5 bases, and the space between the germline ends is 13 bases. Receptor amplification or capture employed the immunoSEQ multiplex PCR assay. The multiplex PCR relied on a mix of 60 forward primers for TCR Vbeta segments and 13 reverse primers for TCR Jbeta segments. Amplification of the CDR3 region of rearranged TCR beta genes was performed with a multiplex PCR assay on genomic DNA. The Illumina HiSeq System was used to sequence the amplified TCR beta libraries as 87-base-pair reads. The original pipeline was this. A later analysis tallied 80 million to 95 million unique TCR beta chains across the 666 repertoires, and around 9.9 million of those chains were shared by two or more donors. A nearest-neighbor algorithm error-corrected the raw reads and collapsed the reads into unique sequences, merging closely related sequences to remove PCR and sequencing errors. To assign V, D and J gene segments, CDR3 sequences were aligned to IMGT reference sequences. Each retained sequence needed at least a six-nucleotide match to both a V gene segment and a J gene segment. Rearrangements were called productive when the CDR3 lacked stop codons and stayed in frame with V and J; all others were non-productive. CDR3 was defined by IMGT convention, running from the second conserved V-encoded cysteine to the conserved J-encoded phenylalanine. Sequences without an unambiguous match to a single V gene segment were excluded from the earlier analysis of 450 to 650 of the donors. An earlier analysis of several hundred of the donors called V segments functional above 56.7% productive rearrangements and segregating when the between-donor standard deviation exceeded 5%. A statistical classification framework was developed to diagnose cytomegalovirus status using the catalog of TCR beta chain sequences. In a later analysis, TCR nucleotide sequences were compared against IMGT/GENE-DB human TR gene sequences so that V and J genes could be assigned. In a later analysis, CDR3 sequences and most-parsimonious VDJ recombination scenarios were assigned using the TCRdist pipeline. In a later analysis, each TCR beta chain was defined by its CDR3 amino acid sequence together with its V-gene family, and reads without a unique V-gene family were excluded. To address suspected cross-contamination and a sequencing artifact, a later analysis removed 592 highly shared, low-generation-probability nucleotide sequences. For each public chain, a later analysis derived a clonal expansion index from normalized ranks of inferred template counts within each repertoire. A later analysis computed generation probabilities with a VDJ recombination model fitted to out-of-frame rearrangements, and checked the results against IGoR. Hypergeometric tests were used in a later analysis to score TCR-TCR, TCR-HLA and TCR-CMV co-occurrence, with a repertoire-size bias correction applied to the TCR pairs. A later analysis estimated false discovery rates by permuting HLA or CMV assignments 20 times. In a later analysis, co-occurring TCRs were grouped with DBSCAN, and TCRdist sequence similarity was added when clustering was performed within HLA-allele-positive subsets. Co-occurrence clustering excluded repertoires with fewer than 30,000 or more than 120,000 public chains, plus five with anomalous nucleotide sharing. The immuneACCESS repertoire file appears here via TCRdb, limited to in-frame rearrangements. These files lack a portion of the clones; in checked studies, under half of the deficit traces to unresolved V genes, and the cause of the others is not known. For V, J and clone size, that table is used; D and trimming come from the DNA. This sample holds 110,000 or so clones; about 68% were observed only once. Around 10% of the sample goes to the ten largest clones.

The V and J genes are TRBV7-8 and TRBJ2-5; the D gene cannot be resolved reliably. This clonotype originated in a woman aged 45-60 years in good health and CMV-seropositive. The sample taken for sequencing was PBMCs. Read as DNA, the sequence is TGTGCCAGCAGTCACGGTATTATGGAGACCCAGTACTTC. This sequence encodes CASSHGIMETQYF. With the rest looked up from the reference TRBV7-8 and TRBJ2-5 genes rather than sequenced, the full variable domain is GAGVSQSPRYKVAKRGQDVALRCDPISGHVSLFWYQQALGQGPEFLTYFQNEAQLDKSGLPSDRFFAERPEGSVSTLKIQRTQQEDSAVYLCASSHGIMETQYFGPGTRLLVL.